The 28 T cell receptor beta chains below all came from one sample that was sequenced in a study of blood T cell repertoires in COVID-19. TCRdb's table, derived via immunoSEQ multiplex PCR, lists solely in-frame clones and lacks some. The repertoire holds approximately 53,000 clones, about 81% seen once, with about 22% in the top ten. The sample taken for sequencing was peripheral blood. The receptors come from a woman aged 55-75 years with acute or convalescent COVID-19.

This chain links TRBV19 with TRBJ2-1; 9 bases match TRBD2. CDR1 is LNHDA and CDR2 is SQIVND in the germline V gene (reference sequence). This CDR3 contains 15 residues. Losses at the gene ends were 5 bases for V and 4 bases for J; bases not matched to a gene: 6. CDR3 nucleotides: TGTGCCAGTAGTGTCCTAGCGGGGAAATACAATGAGCAGTTCTTC. It is translated as CASSVLAGKYNEQFF. The whole variable domain, filled in from reference TRBV19 and TRBJ2-1, reads DGGITQSPKYLFRKEGQNVTLSCEQNLNHDAMYWYRQDPGQGLRLIYYSQIVNDFQKGDIAEGYSVSREKKESFPLTVTSAQKNPTAFYLCASSVLAGKYNEQFFGPGTRLTVL.

The DNA of the CDR3 is TGTGCCAGCAGCCTAGGACTAGCGGGGGGCCAAGAGACCCAGTACTTC. Its translation: CASSLGLAGGQETQYF. The chain employs TRBV2 and TRBJ2-5, with TRBD2 identical over 14 bases. CDR3 size: 16 residues. After removal of 6 bases from V and 1 base from J, the junction contained 4 bases not matched to a gene. Germline V gene sequence: CDR1 SNHLY, CDR2 FYNNEI. The complete variable domain, with remaining parts taken from reference TRBV2 and TRBJ2-5, reads EPEVTQTPSHQVTQMGQEVILRCVPISNHLYFYWYRQILGQKVEFLVSFYNNEISEKSEIFDDQFSVERPDGSNFTLKIRSTKLEDSAMYFCASSLGLAGGQETQYFGPGTRLLVL.

The chain couples TRBV5-1 to TRBJ2-5, with D possibly matching TRBD2 (6 bases). V was pared by 4 bases and J by 3 bases, with 19 bases between. This CDR3 contains 16 residues. Germline values: CDR1 SGHRS, CDR2 YFSETQ. The CDR3 loop is CASSPLSGYIKETQYF. The CDR3 DNA follows: TGCGCCAGCAGCCCCCTGAGCGGGTACATTAAAGAGACCCAGTACTTC.

The V call is TRBV12-5, the J call TRBJ1-2; 8 nucleotides align to TRBD1. The trim removed 0 bases at V and 7 bases at J, leaving 4 bases unmatched. The CDR3 loop spans 14 amino acids. The V gene's germline CDR1 is LGHNT and CDR2 FRNRAP. The CDR3 bases are TGTGCTAGTGGTTTGGTTGGACAGGGCGGTGGCTACACCTTC. It is translated as CASGLVGQGGGYTF.

The chain recombines TRBV2 with TRBJ2-1; D unclear. With 6 bases removed from V and 6 bases from J, the gap between germline ends came to 18 bases. The germline gives CDR1 SNHLY, CDR2 FYNNEI. This CDR3 region has 15 residues. CDR3 bases: TGTGCCAGCAGATACCCTGGCGCGGAATCCAATGAGCAGTTCTTC. Its translation: CASRYPGAESNEQFF. Full variable domain (remainder filled in from reference TRBV2 and TRBJ2-1): EPEVTQTPSHQVTQMGQEVILRCVPISNHLYFYWYRQILGQKVEFLVSFYNNEISEKSEIFDDQFSVERPDGSNFTLKIRSTKLEDSAMYFCASRYPGAESNEQFFGPGTRLTVL.

This clone has a single count. The genes are TRBV5-4 and TRBJ1-4, with D unclear. Germline assignment: CDR1 SGHNT and CDR2 YYREEE (reference sequence). This CDR3 contains 12 residues. Trimming left V 4 bases short and J 5 bases short, with 6 bases between. CDR3 coding DNA: TGTGCCAGCAGCCGGGGAAATGAAAAACTGTTTTTT. This encodes CASSRGNEKLFF.

This chain connects TRBV9 to TRBJ2-3; TRBD2 matches 15 bases. J gave up 5 bases and V 4 bases, and 5 bases lay outside the gene matches. Per the germline V gene, CDR1 is SGDLS and CDR2 is YYNGEE. The CDR3 loop spans 16 amino acids. DNA of the CDR3: TGTGCCAGCAGCTCCGGGACTAGCGGGGGGCAAGATACGCAGTATTTT. Translation: CASSSGTSGGQDTQYF.

V usage is TRBV4-1 and J usage is TRBJ2-5; 10 positions agree with TRBD2. Germline trimming cut 0 bases from V and 4 bases from J; bases unmatched to any gene: 5. CDR1 is MGHRA and CDR2 is YSYEKL in the germline V gene. The length of the CDR3 is 16 residues. CDR3 nucleotides: TGCGCCAGCAGCCAAGATGATCTAGCGGGGGCAGAGACCCAGTACTTC. It is translated as CASSQDDLAGAETQYF.

In this sample, this clone turned up a few times. The genes are TRBV5-6 and TRBJ1-5, with D possibly being TRBD1 (6 bases). Trimming pared 0 bases from V and 7 bases from J, leaving 8 bases between. The germline CDR1 and CDR2 sequences are SGHDT and YYEEEE. This CDR3 spans 13 amino acids. CDR3 protein: CASSLDREQPQHF. The DNA for the CDR3 is TGTGCCAGCAGCTTGGACAGGGAACAGCCCCAGCATTTT.

This clone was seen once. This chain uses TRBV7-9 with TRBJ2-1; 8 bases match TRBD1. Germline V CDR1 and CDR2: SEHNR, FQNEAQ (reference sequence). The V segment lost 3 bases and the J segment 6 bases; nucleotides outside the gene matches: 7. The CDR3 runs 15 residues. The CDR3 spells CASSLYQGAGNEQFF. As DNA, the CDR3 is TGTGCCAGCAGCTTGTATCAGGGGGCTGGCAATGAGCAGTTCTTC.

The V and J genes are TRBV6-5 and TRBJ1-1, with a tentative D call TRBD1 (5 bases). V lost 6 bases and J 5 bases, leaving 13 bases between the germline ends. Germline loops: CDR1 MNHEY, CDR2 SVGAGI. The length of the CDR3 is 13 residues. CDR3 protein: CASSHGSGTEAFF. CDR3 in DNA: TGTGCCAGCAGCCACGGGTCAGGGACTGAAGCTTTCTTT.

This rearrangement joins TRBV14 to TRBJ2-1; D might be TRBD1 (5 bases). Germline CDR1 and CDR2: SGHDN and FVKESK. V was clipped by 4 bases and J by 7 bases, with 20 bases between them. This CDR3 comprises 16 residues. CDR3 DNA sequence: TGTGCCAGCAGCCCCCGGGCCCTCAGGGTGTCAAATGAGCAGTTCTTC. It specifies CASSPRALRVSNEQFF.

The gene calls are TRBV4-1 and TRBJ1-1; D is ambiguous. CDR1 is MGHRA, CDR2 YSYEKL, per germline. The CDR3 loop spans 15 amino acids. V dropped 0 bases and J dropped 0 bases, with 8 bases sitting between them. The CDR3 sequence: CASSQEGGLNTEAFF. CDR3 coding DNA: TGCGCCAGCAGCCAAGAAGGCGGGCTGAACACTGAAGCTTTCTTT.

The chain has TRBV30 and TRBJ1-4; a possible D gene is TRBD1 (6 bases). Germline V gives CDR1 GTSNPN, CDR2 SVGIG (reference sequence). V was pared by 1 base and J by 4 bases, with 7 bases between. This CDR3 contains 13 residues. The CDR3 sequence is CAWSGDNNEKLFF. Written as DNA, the CDR3 is TGTGCCTGGAGTGGGGACAATAATGAAAAACTGTTTTTT.

In its sample, this clone was seen once. The chain is built from TRBV5-1 and TRBJ2-1; no reliable D call. CDR1 is SGHRS and CDR2 is YFSETQ in the germline V gene. V was trimmed by 6 bases and J by 7 bases, leaving 14 bases between them. This CDR3 comprises 13 residues. The CDR3 protein is CASNSQTENEQFF. The CDR3 nucleotides read TGCGCCAGCAACTCTCAAACGGAGAATGAGCAGTTCTTC.

The chain couples TRBV2 to TRBJ1-2, with 7 bases that match TRBD1. V was pared by 6 bases and J by 4 bases, with 8 bases of the junction left unmatched. Per germline, CDR1 SNHLY and CDR2 FYNNEI. There are 14 residues in the CDR3. CDR3 sequence (DNA): TGTGCCAGCAGAGAGCCCCCAGGGGGCTATGGCTACACCTTC. It yields the protein CASREPPGGYGYTF. The full variable domain, its missing parts supplied by reference TRBV2 and TRBJ1-2, is EPEVTQTPSHQVTQMGQEVILRCVPISNHLYFYWYRQILGQKVEFLVSFYNNEISEKSEIFDDQFSVERPDGSNFTLKIRSTKLEDSAMYFCASREPPGGYGYTFGSGTRLTVV.

As DNA, the CDR3 is TGTGCCAGCAGTACAGGGTACAGCAATCAGCCCCAGCATTTT. Protein: CASSTGYSNQPQHF. V gene TRBV6-5 combines with J gene TRBJ1-5; perhaps TRBD1 as D (6 bases). Trimming stripped 5 bases from V and 1 base from J, with 9 bases between. This CDR3 has 14 residues. Germline CDR1 and CDR2: MNHEY and SVGAGI.

J is TRBJ2-2 and V is TRBV5-6, with D possibly matching TRBD2 (5 bases). V dropped 0 bases and J dropped 4 bases, with 7 bases sitting between them. The CDR3 has 14 amino acids. The germline V gene encodes CDR1 SGHDT and CDR2 YYEEEE. The CDR3 DNA sequence: TGTGCCAGCAGCTTGGTTCGGGGCACCGGGGAGCTGTTTTTT. As protein: CASSLVRGTGELFF.

The chain employs TRBV24-1 and TRBJ1-1; no clear D. Deletions cut 0 bases from V and 1 base from J, with 23 bases between. The CDR3 contains 20 residues. The germline gives CDR1 KGHDR, CDR2 SFDVKD. The CDR3 region is CATSDLGPFRPPWRNTEAFF. CDR3 DNA: TGTGCCACCAGTGATTTGGGCCCCTTCCGGCCTCCTTGGAGGAACACTGAAGCTTTCTTT.

V usage is TRBV10-2 and J usage is TRBJ1-2; D gene unclear. Trimming took off 8 bases at V and 5 bases at J, with 9 bases between the two ends. This CDR3 spans 11 amino acids. Germline loops: CDR1 WSHSY, CDR2 SAAADI. The CDR3 protein is CASSRFYGYTF. The CDR3 DNA reads TGCGCCAGCTCCCGGTTTTATGGCTACACCTTC.

V and J are TRBV27 and TRBJ1-4, with D possibly TRBD1 on 6 matching bases. The CDR3 has 14 residues. The V end lost 6 bases, the J end lost 7 bases, and 15 bases lay between the germline ends. Looked up from germline, CDR1 is MNHEY and CDR2 is SMNVEV (reference sequence). The CDR3: CASSPRDRIEKLFF. In nucleotides, the CDR3 is TGTGCCAGCAGCCCACGAGACAGGATTGAAAAACTGTTTTTT.

V is TRBV13 and J is TRBJ1-3, with TRBD1 matching 7 bases. The germline V gene has CDR1 PRHDT and CDR2 FYEKMQ (reference sequence). J lost 4 bases, V lost 5 bases, and 5 bases had no gene match. The CDR3 extends over 14 amino acids. CDR3 sequence: CASSAGTDGNTIYF. The CDR3 DNA sequence: TGTGCCAGCAGCGCCGGGACAGACGGAAACACCATATATTTT.

The CDR3 nucleotides are TGTGCCAGCTCAACGACAGGGAATGAAAAACTGTTTTTT. As protein: CASSTTGNEKLFF. The V and J genes are TRBV18 and TRBJ1-4, with TRBD1 matching over 7 bases. Germline V gene lookup returns CDR1 KGHSH and CDR2 LQKENI. J gave up 5 bases and V 5 bases, and 2 bases lay outside the gene matches. The CDR3 sequence is 13 residues long.

As DNA, the CDR3 is TGCAGCGGGCGGACAGGGATCACCGGGGAGCTGTTTTTT. Translating it yields CSGRTGITGELFF. The genes are TRBV29-1 and TRBJ2-2; TRBD1 matches 8 bases. The length of the CDR3 is 13 residues. CDR1 SQVTM and CDR2 ANQGSEA come from the germline V gene. The trim removed 7 bases at V and 4 bases at J, leaving 5 bases unmatched.

This chain joins TRBV5-1 and TRBJ2-2, with a weak D call TRBD2 (6 bases). This CDR3 region has 16 residues. V was shortened by 0 bases and J by 1 base, with 10 bases between the two germline ends. Germline lookup yields CDR1 SGHRS and CDR2 YFSETQ. The CDR3 sequence: CASSLVGGRNTGELFF. CDR3 coding DNA: TGCGCCAGCAGCTTGGTCGGGGGTAGGAACACCGGGGAGCTGTTTTTT.

This clone was picked up a small number of times. The chain employs TRBV19 and TRBJ1-4; no definite D call. The CDR3 contains 17 residues. Trimming shortened V by 3 bases and J by 4 bases, and 18 bases separated the two germline ends. Per the germline V gene, CDR1 is LNHDA and CDR2 is SQIVND (reference sequence). The CDR3 here is CASSIGPSQRFNEKLFF. CDR3 nucleotide sequence: TGTGCCAGTAGTATTGGTCCGTCACAGCGGTTTAATGAAAAACTGTTTTTT.

This chain connects TRBV11-2 to TRBJ1-1; D gene ambiguous. The CDR3 covers 12 residues. Per germline, CDR1 SGHAT and CDR2 FQNNGV. V was trimmed by 5 bases and J by 6 bases, leaving 10 bases between them. In DNA form, the CDR3 reads TGTGCCAGCAGCCCCCTCCTGTCTGAAGCTTTCTTT. As protein: CASSPLLSEAFF.

The CDR3 DNA reads as TGTGCCAGCAGCCTAGCAGACTACAATGAGCAGTTCTTC. Translated, it gives CASSLADYNEQFF. This chain uses TRBV3-1 (or the pseudogene TRBV3-2) with TRBJ2-1; no firm D call. In germline, CDR1 is LGHDT, CDR2 YNNKEL (reference sequence). V shed 4 bases and J shed 3 bases, with 7 bases lying between them. The CDR3 totals 13 residues.